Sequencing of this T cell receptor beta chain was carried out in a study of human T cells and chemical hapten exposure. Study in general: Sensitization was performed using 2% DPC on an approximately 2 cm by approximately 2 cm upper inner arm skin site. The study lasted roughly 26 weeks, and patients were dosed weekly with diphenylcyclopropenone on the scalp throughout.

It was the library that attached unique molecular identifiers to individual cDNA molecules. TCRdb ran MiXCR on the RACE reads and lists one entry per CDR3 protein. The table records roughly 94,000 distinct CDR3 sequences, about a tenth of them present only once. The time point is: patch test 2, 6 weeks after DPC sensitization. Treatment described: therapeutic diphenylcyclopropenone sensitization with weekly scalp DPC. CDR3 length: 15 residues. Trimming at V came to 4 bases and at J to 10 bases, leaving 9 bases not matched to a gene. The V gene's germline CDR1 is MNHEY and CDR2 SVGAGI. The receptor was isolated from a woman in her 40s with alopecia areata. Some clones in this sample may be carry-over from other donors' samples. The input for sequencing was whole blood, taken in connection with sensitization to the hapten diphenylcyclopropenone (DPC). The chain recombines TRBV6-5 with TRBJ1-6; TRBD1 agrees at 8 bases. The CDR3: CASSSHGTGLSPLHF. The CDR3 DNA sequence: TGTGCCAGCAGTTCCCATGGGACAGGACTCTCACCCCTCCACTTT.